These T cell receptor beta chains were read from a single sample in a study of tumor-infiltrating lymphocytes in oesophageal squamous cell carcinoma. TCRdb reprocessed the PCR reads via MiXCR and lists one record per CDR3 protein. This table has some 14,000 distinct CDR3 sequences, 50% appearing once. Source material: blood. Receptors were obtained from a male donor with esophageal squamous cell carcinoma. Both conserved end residues are part of each CDR3. The order of the fields is CDR3 length, J gene, D gene, V gene, clone size, CDR3 protein, CDR3 DNA. D genes are given only for firm matches. For some rows the clone size is stated as once, few or many, or as a class when expanded; others skip it.

length: 14
J: TRBJ2-2
D: TRBD2
V: TRBV6-1
size: NA
CDR3: CASKGLAGFGELFF
DNA: TGTGCCAGCAAGGGACTAGCGGGATTCGGGGAGCTGTTTTTT

length: 13
J: TRBJ1-2
D: TRBD1
V: TRBV19
size: NA
CDR3: CASSMGTVRGYTF
DNA: TGTGCCAGTAGTATGGGGACAGTTAGGGGCTACACCTTC

length: 16
J: TRBJ1-2
D: NA
V: TRBV7-9
size: large
CDR3: CASSTLIGSRAYGYTF
DNA: TGTGCCAGCAGCACCTTAATCGGCTCCAGAGCCTATGGCTACACCTTC

length: 14
J: TRBJ2-1
D: NA
V: TRBV12-3/TRBV12-4
size: few
CDR3: CASSLSGRTDTQFF
DNA: TGTGCCAGCAGTTTATCTGGACGGACAGATACGCAGTTCTTC

length: 14
J: TRBJ2-1
D: TRBD2
V: TRBV10-1
size: NA
CDR3: CASSETMASGWQFF
DNA: TGCGCCAGCAGTGAGACGATGGCTAGCGGATGGCAGTTCTTC

length: 14
J: TRBJ2-5
D: NA
V: TRBV5-1
size: medium-sized
CDR3: CASSLAGVQETQYF
DNA: TGCGCCAGCAGCTTGGCAGGGGTCCAAGAGACCCAGTACTTC

length: 14
J: TRBJ2-7
D: TRBD2
V: TRBV4-1
size: many
CDR3: CASSQVAGGYEQYF
DNA: TGCGCCAGCAGCCAGGTAGCGGGAGGGTACGAGCAGTACTTC

length: 18
J: TRBJ2-5
D: NA
V: TRBV4-2
size: NA
CDR3: CASSQDGSGEPYQETQYF
DNA: TGTGCCAGCAGCCAAGATGGTTCCGGGGAGCCGTACCAAGAGACCCAGTACTTC

length: 19
J: TRBJ2-3
D: TRBD2
V: TRBV6-1
size: NA
CDR3: CASSDGRRLAGGWLDTQYF
DNA: TGTGCCAGCAGTGACGGGCGGAGACTAGCGGGAGGTTGGTTAGATACGCAGTATTTT

length: 14
J: TRBJ2-3
D: NA
V: TRBV4-3
size: many
CDR3: CASSQLRELDTQYF
DNA: TGCGCCAGCAGCCAACTGAGGGAGTTAGATACGCAGTATTTT

length: 17
J: TRBJ1-1
D: NA
V: TRBV7-3
size: NA
CDR3: CASSLNPGGHMNTEAFF
DNA: TGTGCCAGCAGCTTAAATCCGGGGGGCCACATGAACACTGAAGCTTTCTTT

length: 15
J: TRBJ2-7
D: NA
V: TRBV7-3
size: NA
CDR3: CASSLSLSSLYAQYF
DNA: TGTGCCAGCAGCTTGTCCCTTAGTAGTCTTTACGCGCAGTACTTC

length: 13
J: TRBJ2-2
D: NA
V: TRBV12-3/TRBV12-4
size: medium-sized
CDR3: CASTPKGSGELFF
DNA: TGTGCCAGCACCCCGAAGGGGTCCGGGGAGCTGTTTTTT

length: 18
J: TRBJ2-6
D: NA
V: TRBV27
size: few
CDR3: CASSFRSSNVAGANVLTF
DNA: TGTGCCAGCAGTTTTCGGAGTTCCAACGTAGCTGGGGCCAACGTCCTGACTTTC

length: 14
J: TRBJ2-7
D: TRBD1
V: TRBV2
size: few
CDR3: CASRNQGAGYEQYF
DNA: TGTGCCAGCAGAAATCAGGGGGCTGGTTACGAGCAGTACTTC

length: 13
J: TRBJ2-5
D: NA
V: TRBV28
size: medium-sized
CDR3: CASSFPGRETQYF
DNA: TGTGCCAGCAGTTTCCCAGGGAGAGAGACCCAGTACTTC

length: 13
J: TRBJ2-1
D: NA
V: TRBV28
size: NA
CDR3: CASSLGGPNEQFF
DNA: TGTGCCAGCAGTTTGGGGGGTCCCAATGAGCAGTTCTTC

length: 15
J: TRBJ1-1
D: NA
V: TRBV6-6
size: NA
CDR3: CASSYRAGAVTEAFF
DNA: TGTGCCAGCAGTTACAGAGCGGGGGCTGTCACTGAAGCTTTCTTT

length: 17
J: TRBJ1-2
D: NA
V: TRBV7-2
size: NA
CDR3: CASSLVGGAPVNYGYTF
DNA: TGTGCCAGCAGCTTAGTTGGGGGGGCGCCGGTTAACTATGGCTACACCTTC

length: 18
J: TRBJ2-3
D: TRBD2
V: TRBV5-1
size: many
CDR3: CASSLRVAGGPSTDTQYF
DNA: TGCGCCAGCAGCTTGAGGGTAGCGGGAGGCCCTAGCACAGATACGCAGTATTTT

length: 15
J: TRBJ2-1
D: TRBD2
V: TRBV28
size: NA
CDR3: CASSWGLAGVGEQFF
DNA: TGTGCCAGCAGTTGGGGACTAGCGGGAGTGGGAGAGCAGTTCTTC

length: 14
J: TRBJ2-5
D: TRBD1
V: TRBV6-1
size: few
CDR3: CASSPITGEETQYF
DNA: TGTGCCAGCAGTCCTATAACAGGGGAAGAGACCCAGTACTTC

length: 14
J: TRBJ1-2
D: TRBD1
V: TRBV7-2
size: NA
CDR3: CASSPDRGTYGYTF
DNA: TGTGCCAGCAGCCCCGACAGGGGAACATATGGCTACACCTTC

length: 14
J: TRBJ2-7
D: TRBD2
V: TRBV7-2
size: NA
CDR3: CASSPRGGMNEQYF
DNA: TGTGCCAGCAGCCCCCGCGGGGGAATGAATGAGCAGTACTTC

length: 15
J: TRBJ1-1
D: TRBD1
V: TRBV7-6
size: NA
CDR3: CASSLQGAANTEAFF
DNA: TGTGCCAGCAGCTTACAGGGGGCCGCGAACACTGAAGCTTTCTTT

length: 17
J: TRBJ2-1
D: NA
V: TRBV6-5
size: NA
CDR3: CASSQGLQGGSYNEQFF
DNA: TGTGCCAGCAGTCAAGGGTTACAGGGCGGCTCCTACAATGAGCAGTTCTTC

length: 15
J: TRBJ2-5
D: TRBD2
V: TRBV2
size: many
CDR3: CASRGLAGYQETQYF
DNA: TGTGCCAGCAGAGGACTAGCGGGGTACCAAGAGACCCAGTACTTC

length: 13
J: TRBJ2-7
D: TRBD1
V: TRBV7-6
size: NA
CDR3: CASSYGQGGEQYF
DNA: TGTGCCAGCAGCTATGGACAGGGCGGCGAGCAGTACTTC

length: 15
J: TRBJ2-7
D: NA
V: TRBV7-2
size: NA
CDR3: CASSPDRLANYEQYF
DNA: TGTGCCAGCAGCCCCGACCGCCTCGCCAACTACGAGCAGTACTTC

length: 15
J: TRBJ2-1
D: NA
V: TRBV6-1
size: NA
CDR3: CASRNRDKFHNEQFF
DNA: TGTGCCAGCAGAAACCGGGACAAGTTTCACAATGAGCAGTTCTTC

length: 15
J: TRBJ2-4
D: NA
V: TRBV6-2/TRBV6-3
size: NA
CDR3: CASSSPRTTEDIQYF
DNA: TGTGCCAGCAGTTCCCCCCGGACTACCGAGGACATTCAGTACTTC

length: 11
J: TRBJ2-7
D: NA
V: TRBV12-3/TRBV12-4
size: few
CDR3: CASSSYYEQYF
DNA: TGTGCCAGCAGTTCCTACTACGAGCAGTACTTC

length: 14
J: TRBJ2-7
D: NA
V: TRBV7-2
size: NA
CDR3: CASRPGSSGYEQYF
DNA: TGTGCCAGCAGGCCGGGGTCCAGCGGCTACGAGCAGTACTTC

length: 14
J: TRBJ2-7
D: TRBD1
V: TRBV6-1
size: NA
CDR3: CASSPRGTGLEQYF
DNA: TGTGCCAGCAGCCCACGTGGGACAGGGCTCGAGCAGTACTTC

length: 15
J: TRBJ2-5
D: TRBD1
V: TRBV7-7
size: NA
CDR3: CASSRGQGAMETQYF
DNA: TGTGCTAGCAGCCGCGGACAGGGGGCGATGGAGACCCAGTACTTC

length: 13
J: TRBJ1-5
D: NA
V: TRBV10-2
size: NA
CDR3: CASSDWGNQPQHF
DNA: TGCGCCAGCAGTGATTGGGGCAATCAGCCCCAGCATTTT

length: 15
J: TRBJ2-7
D: NA
V: TRBV7-2
size: NA
CDR3: CASSLPTGSTDTQYF
DNA: TGTGCCAGCAGCTTGCCCACAGGGAGCACAGATACGCAGTACTTC

length: 15
J: TRBJ2-3
D: NA
V: TRBV7-3
size: NA
CDR3: CASSPLKDSTDTQYF
DNA: TGTGCCAGCAGCCCCCTGAAGGATTCCACAGATACGCAGTATTTT

length: 17
J: TRBJ2-1
D: NA
V: TRBV4-2
size: NA
CDR3: CASSQDPRGRGNNEQFF
DNA: TGTGCCAGCAGCCAAGATCCCAGGGGGAGGGGGAACAATGAGCAGTTCTTC

length: 12
J: TRBJ2-2
D: NA
V: TRBV6-6
size: NA
CDR3: CASSYMAYELFF
DNA: TGTGCCAGCAGTTACATGGCCTACGAGCTGTTTTTT

length: 17
J: TRBJ2-4
D: NA
V: TRBV7-9
size: NA
CDR3: CASSLIGGGFAKNIQYF
DNA: TGTGCCAGCAGCTTAATCGGGGGTGGGTTTGCCAAAAACATTCAGTACTTC

length: 18
J: TRBJ2-6
D: TRBD1
V: TRBV7-8
size: NA
CDR3: CASSFFGDRVPGANVLTF
DNA: TGTGCCAGCAGCTTCTTCGGGGACAGGGTCCCTGGGGCCAACGTCCTGACTTTC

length: 14
J: TRBJ2-1
D: TRBD2
V: TRBV7-2
size: NA
CDR3: CASSLGSGRGEQFF
DNA: TGTGCCAGCAGTTTAGGGAGCGGGAGGGGGGAGCAGTTCTTC

length: 14
J: TRBJ1-3
D: NA
V: TRBV5-1
size: many
CDR3: CASSPSRGQDTIYF
DNA: TGCGCCAGCAGCCCCTCCCGGGGTCAGGACACCATATATTTT

length: 15
J: TRBJ2-7
D: TRBD1
V: TRBV6-1
size: NA
CDR3: CASSTTGVSYNEQYF
DNA: TGTGCCAGCTCCACGACAGGGGTCTCCTACAATGAGCAGTACTTC

length: 14
J: TRBJ2-1
D: NA
V: TRBV7-8
size: NA
CDR3: CASTQAQGGSEQFF
DNA: TGTGCCAGCACCCAAGCACAGGGGGGGAGTGAGCAGTTCTTC

length: 15
J: TRBJ2-2
D: TRBD2
V: TRBV12-3/TRBV12-4
size: medium-sized
CDR3: CASSPGLADTGELFF
DNA: TGTGCCAGCAGTCCTGGACTAGCCGACACCGGGGAGCTGTTTTTT

length: 13
J: TRBJ1-2
D: NA
V: TRBV11-2
size: NA
CDR3: CASSLDRAGGYTF
DNA: TGTGCCAGCAGCTTAGATCGGGCAGGCGGCTACACCTTC